Listed below are T cell receptor beta chains from one sample, sequenced in a study of blood T cell repertoires in COVID-19. Method: immunoSEQ multiplex PCR; TCRdb's copy keeps in-frame clones and lacks some. The table includes over 200,000 clones, roughly 87% detected once. Sequencing was done on a sample of peripheral blood. These receptors came from a man in his forties or fifties with active or convalescent COVID-19. The CDR3 runs from the conserved cysteine through the conserved F or W. D genes are given only for firm matches. A row's size may be missing; if present it is once, few, many or a size class.

V gene	D gene	J gene	clone size	CDR3 DNA	CDR3 protein
TRBV2	TRBD1	TRBJ2-1	.	TGTGCCAGCAGTGAAGACAGGGGTAGGTACAATGAGCAGTTCTTC	CASSEDRGRYNEQFF
TRBV2	TRBD1	TRBJ1-2	.	TGTGCCAGCAGGGACAGGGGGAACGGCTACACCTTC	CASRDRGNGYTF
TRBV28	.	TRBJ1-2	.	TGTGCCAGCAGTTTTCCGGGGATACTCTATGGCTACACCTTC	CASSFPGILYGYTF
TRBV7-8	.	TRBJ1-5	.	TGTGCCAGCAGCTTAGCGGGCGGGGGCAATCAGCCCCAGCATTTT	CASSLAGGGNQPQHF
TRBV5-4	TRBD2	TRBJ2-5	.	TGTGCCAGCAGCTTGTTGGGACTAGCTTCTCAAGAGACCCAGTACTTC	CASSLLGLASQETQYF
TRBV9	TRBD1	TRBJ1-2	.	TGTGCCAGCAGCGTAGTTACAGGGGGCAGTGGCTACACCTTC	CASSVVTGGSGYTF
TRBV27	.	TRBJ1-6	many	TGTGCCAGCAGCCTGGGGAAGGGGTTGACCCTCCACTTT	CASSLGKGLTLHF
TRBV2	TRBD1	TRBJ1-4	few	TGTGCCAGCAGTTTCGGGACAGCGAGATATGAAAAACTGTTTTTT	CASSFGTARYEKLFF
TRBV15	TRBD2	TRBJ2-7	.	TGTGCCACCAGCAACCGTAGCGGGGGTGCCTACGAGCAGTACTTC	CATSNRSGGAYEQYF
TRBV3-1/TRBV3-2	TRBD1	TRBJ2-1	once	TGTGCCAGCAGCCAAGAAGGGCAGGGGGCCACTCCAAACAATGAGCAGTTCTTC	CASSQEGQGATPNNEQFF
TRBV5-4	.	TRBJ1-2	.	TGTGCCAGCAGCTCCGATGGTAGAGGCTACACCTTC	CASSSDGRGYTF
TRBV29-1	TRBD2	TRBJ2-5	.	TGCAGCGTTGTCCCCTCCTGGACTAGGGGAGAGACCCAGTACTTC	CSVVPSWTRGETQYF
TRBV19	.	TRBJ1-1	.	TGTGCCAGTAGCGAGACAGGGAACACTGAAGCTTTCTTT	CASSETGNTEAFF
TRBV18	.	TRBJ1-1	.	TGTGCCAGCTCTTTATTGAACACTGAAGCTTTCTTT	CASSLLNTEAFF
TRBV27	.	TRBJ2-2	.	TGTGCCAGCAGTTTATTGACACCTTTGAACACCGGGGAGCTGTTTTTT	CASSLLTPLNTGELFF
TRBV9	TRBD1	TRBJ1-1	.	TGTGCCAGCAGCGTAGCTTCCGACAGGGGTAGGACTGAAGCTTTCTTT	CASSVASDRGRTEAFF
TRBV5-8	.	TRBJ2-7	.	TGTGCCAGCAGCTTGGCCCTCTACGAGCAGTACTTC	CASSLALYEQYF
TRBV2	TRBD1	TRBJ1-1	.	TGTGCCAGCAACCCGACAGGGATGAACACTGAAGCTTTCTTT	CASNPTGMNTEAFF
TRBV13	.	TRBJ2-1	.	TGTGCCAGCAGCTTAGGCCGCCGAGGGGGCTACAATGAGCAGTTCTTC	CASSLGRRGGYNEQFF
TRBV4-1	.	TRBJ1-1	.	TGCGCCAGCAGCCAAGAGCCGGGGAACACTGAAGCTTTCTTT	CASSQEPGNTEAFF
TRBV2	.	TRBJ1-3	once	TGTGCCAGCAGTGTCTTGGGCTCTGCAGATTCCCCTGGAAACACCATATATTTT	CASSVLGSADSPGNTIYF
TRBV4-1	TRBD2	TRBJ2-1	once	TGCGCCAGCAGCCACATAGCGGGCCTGAGCTCCTACAATGAGCAGTTCTTC	CASSHIAGLSSYNEQFF
TRBV11-2	TRBD1	TRBJ1-1	.	TGTGCCAGCAGCGTGGGACAGGGGGGCACTGAAGCTTTCTTT	CASSVGQGGTEAFF
TRBV29-1	TRBD2	TRBJ2-7	.	TGCAGCGTTGAGTTGGGGCTAGCGGGTACCTCCTACGAGCAGTACTTC	CSVELGLAGTSYEQYF
TRBV3-1/TRBV3-2	TRBD2	TRBJ2-5	.	TGTGCCAGCAGGCTAGCGGGAGGGCAAGAGACCCAGTACTTC	CASRLAGGQETQYF
TRBV5-1	.	TRBJ1-1	.	TGCGCCAGCAGCTTGGCCTGGAGGAATCGACCCAACATGAACACTGAAGCTTTCTTT	CASSLAWRNRPNMNTEAFF
TRBV7-7	TRBD2	TRBJ2-5	.	TGTGCCAGCAGCCCAACCGGGGGGGCCAGTGAGACCCAGTACTTC	CASSPTGGASETQYF
TRBV5-1	.	TRBJ1-5	.	TGCGCCAGCAGCTTGGGGGCAGGGTTTTCTCAGCCCCAGCATTTT	CASSLGAGFSQPQHF
TRBV28	.	TRBJ2-5	.	TGTGCCAGCAGTCCCGGGGGACAGCAAGAGACCCAGTACTTC	CASSPGGQQETQYF
TRBV5-6	TRBD2	TRBJ2-7	.	TGTGCCAGCAGCTCGCAACTAGCGACCGAGCAGTACTTC	CASSSQLATEQYF
TRBV7-9	.	TRBJ1-6	.	TGTGCCAGCAGCTACTTCGGGGGAATGTCTTATAATTCACCCCTCCACTTT	CASSYFGGMSYNSPLHF
TRBV5-1	.	TRBJ2-2	once	TGCGCCAGCAGCTTGGCGAGCATGGCGGGACCGAACACCGGGGAGCTGTTTTTT	CASSLASMAGPNTGELFF
TRBV29-1	TRBD1	TRBJ2-2	.	TGCAGCGTTGGGGGAGGACAGGGTGCGAACACCGGGGAGCTGTTTTTT	CSVGGGQGANTGELFF
TRBV28	.	TRBJ1-5	.	TGTGCCAGCAGCACAGGGAATAGCAATCAGCCCCAGCATTTT	CASSTGNSNQPQHF
TRBV7-3	TRBD1	TRBJ1-5	once	TGTGCCAGCAGCTTAGACACAGGGGTGGGGCAGCCCCAGCATTTT	CASSLDTGVGQPQHF
TRBV28	.	TRBJ1-2	once	TGTGCCAGCAGTTTATTGGCGGGGAGCGCTAACTATGGCTACACCTTC	CASSLLAGSANYGYTF
TRBV2	TRBD2	TRBJ2-7	.	TGTGCCAGCAGTGAGGAGAGGACTAGCGGGGGTTACGAGCAGTACTTC	CASSEERTSGGYEQYF
TRBV4-1	.	TRBJ1-5	.	TGCGCCAGCAGCCAAGGTAGGCTAGAGAATAGCAATCAGCCCCAGCATTTT	CASSQGRLENSNQPQHF
TRBV13	.	TRBJ1-1	.	TGTGCCAGCAGCTTAGTAACCGGGAGGAGGACTGAAGCTTTCTTT	CASSLVTGRRTEAFF